These 29 T cell receptor beta chains were all obtained from the same sample, sequenced in a study of T cells in Graves' hyperthyroidism and ophthalmopathy. Researchers took RNA transcripts and amplified the TCR beta CDR3 regions from them. Using the HTBI primer set, a first-round RT-PCR was run on the TCR CDR3. TCRdb analysed the multiplex PCR reads with MiXCR anew, one entry per CDR3 protein. There are 550,000 to 800,000 distinct CDR3 sequences in the sample; 15% to 20% occur only once, and approximately 8% lies in the top ten. The sample consisted of blood. The receptor source for this set is a man younger than 35 with Graves' hyperthyroidism.

J is TRBJ2-2 and V is TRBV7-9; D is undetermined. V gave up 3 bases and J gave up 0 bases, with 8 bases separating them. The length of the CDR3 is 15 residues. Germline V gives CDR1 SEHNR, CDR2 FQNEAQ (reference sequence). The CDR3 DNA follows: TGTGCCAGCAGCTTCGACGTAACGAACACCGGGGAGCTGTTTTTT. Its protein product is CASSFDVTNTGELFF.

This clonotype was counted many times. The rearrangement joins TRBV7-9 to TRBJ2-1; a weak D match, TRBD2 (6 bases). V lost 8 bases and J lost 9, with 20 bases in between. The CDR3 sequence is 14 residues long. Germline CDR1 is SEHNR and CDR2 is FQNEAQ (reference sequence). The CDR3 DNA sequence: TGTGCCAGCCGGCGTTCTAGCGCCCTCACTGAGCAGTTCTTC. This translates into CASRRSSALTEQFF. Based on the CDR3 plus reference TRBV7-9 and TRBJ2-1, the full variable domain is DTGVSQNPRHKITKRGQNVTFRCDPISEHNRLYWYRQTLGQGPEFLTYFQNEAQLEKSRLLSDRFSAERPKGSFSTLEIQRTEQGDSAMYLCASRRSSALTEQFFGPGTRLTVL.

This clonotype was observed at least ten times. This sequence joins TRBV5-1 and TRBJ2-7, with D maybe TRBD2 (6 bases). CDR1 and CDR2 from the germline V gene are SGHRS and YFSETQ. Trimming left V 0 bases short and J 1 base short, with 8 bases between. The CDR3 contains 14 residues. CDR3: CASSLVAGSYEQYF. In DNA, the CDR3 is TGCGCCAGCAGCTTGGTCGCGGGGTCCTACGAGCAGTACTTC.

This clonotype was found a few times. The rearrangement uses TRBV12-5 and TRBJ2-1; D is undetermined. The germline gives CDR1 LGHNT, CDR2 FRNRAP. CDR3 size: 12 residues. V lost 6 bases and J 4 bases, leaving 7 bases between the germline ends. CDR3 in amino acids: CASGRLYNEQFF. The CDR3 nucleotides are TGTGCTAGTGGGAGATTGTACAATGAGCAGTTCTTC. The full variable domain, its missing parts supplied by reference TRBV12-5 and TRBJ2-1, is DARVTQTPRHKVTEMGQEVTMRCQPILGHNTVFWYRQTMMQGLELLAYFRNRAPLDDSGMPKDRFSAEMPDATLATLKIQPSEPRDSAVYFCASGRLYNEQFFGPGTRLTVL.

The sample holds a few counts of this clonotype. Possible read error: a much larger clone is one base away. The gene calls are TRBV12-3 or TRBV12-4 and TRBJ2-7, with no clear D. The CDR3 runs 14 residues. The CDR3 nucleotides read TGTGCCGGCAGTTTCGACTTACGTTCCTACGAGCAGTACTTC. It specifies CAGSFDLRSYEQYF.

This clonotype showed up many times. The rearrangement links TRBV7-2 to TRBJ1-5, with D unresolved. CDR1 SGHTA and CDR2 FQGNSA come from the germline V gene. The CDR3 spans 13 residues. Trimming left V 3 bases short and J 4 bases short, with 7 bases between. CDR3 sequence: CASSFGFNQPQHF. In nucleotides, the CDR3 is TGTGCCAGCAGCTTTGGGTTTAATCAGCCCCAGCATTTT.

This clonotype was picked up many times. The chain recombines TRBV12-3 or TRBV12-4 with TRBJ1-2; D unclear. This CDR3 comprises 12 residues. V lost 1 base and J lost 6, with 6 bases in between. The CDR3 nucleotides read TGTGCCAGCAGTTTAGGCGTAGATGGCTACACCTTC. It translates to CASSLGVDGYTF.

This clonotype showed up just a few times. The chain employs TRBV12-3 or TRBV12-4 and TRBJ1-5; no clear D gene. V lost 6 bases to trimming and J lost 0 bases, with 12 bases between them. CDR3 length: 15 amino acids. The CDR3 reads CASSRLANSNQPQHF. DNA for the CDR3: TGTGCCAGCAGCCGGCTGGCAAATAGCAATCAGCCCCAGCATTTT.

The genes are TRBV28 and TRBJ2-7; D may correspond to TRBD1 or TRBD2 (5 bases each). V was cut by 5 bases and J by 6 bases, with 23 bases left in between. This CDR3 spans 16 amino acids. Germline V gene sequence: CDR1 MDHEN, CDR2 SYDVKM. CDR3 DNA sequence: TGTGCCAGCAGTCAGACCGGGAAGGGACCCCTCCTCGAGCAGTACTTC. Protein: CASSQTGKGPLLEQYF. The whole variable domain, filled in from reference TRBV28 and TRBJ2-7, reads DVKVTQSSRYLVKRTGEKVFLECVQDMDHENMFWYRQDPGLGLRLIYFSYDVKMKEKGDIPEGYSVSREKKERFSLILESASTNQTSMYLCASSQTGKGPLLEQYFGPGTRLTVT.

This clonotype was seen ten or more times. J is TRBJ2-3 and V is TRBV6-1; D gene ambiguous. V lost 0 bases and J lost 1, with 5 bases in between. Germline V CDR1 and CDR2: MNHNS, SASEGT. The CDR3 contains 14 residues. For the CDR3, the DNA is TGTGCCAGCAGTGAAGCCCAGGGCACAGATACGCAGTATTTT. As protein: CASSEAQGTDTQYF.

In regard to this clonotype: It may be a read error: a sequence one base away is much more abundant. V usage is TRBV5-1 and J usage is TRBJ2-3; possibly TRBD1 or TRBD2 for D (7 bases each). The germline V gene encodes CDR1 SGHRS and CDR2 YFSETQ. The CDR3 runs 13 residues. For the CDR3, the DNA is TGCGCCTGCAGCGGGACAGCAACAGATACGCAGTATTTT. Translated: CACSGTATDTQYF.

This clonotype occurred a few times. The chain combines TRBV3-1 with TRBJ1-2; TRBD1 is a possible D gene (6 bases). CDR3 length: 15 amino acids. Germline V CDR1 and CDR2: LGHDT, YNNKEL (reference sequence). Trimming removed 4 bases at V and 4 bases at J, with 16 bases between. The CDR3: CASSPRQEDLYGYTF. Written as DNA, the CDR3 is TGTGCCAGCAGCCCCCGACAGGAGGACCTCTATGGCTACACCTTC.

The chain has TRBV29-1 and TRBJ2-3, with D possibly matching TRBD2 (5 bases). Germline CDR1 and CDR2: SQVTM and ANQGSEA. This CDR3 spans 13 amino acids. Between the trimmed V and J ends, which lost 4 bases and 5 bases, there was a span of 13 bases. The CDR3 protein is CSVVRGPKDTQYF. The CDR3 DNA is TGCAGCGTTGTACGCGGGCCAAAAGATACGCAGTATTTT.

This clonotype was detected many times. The chain combines TRBV20-1 with TRBJ1-1; TRBD1 agrees at 9 bases. Trimming removed 0 bases from V and 5 bases from J; junction bases left unmatched: 10. This CDR3 region has 16 residues. Germline CDR1 reads DFQATT; CDR2 reads SNEGSKA (reference sequence). CDR3 coding DNA: TGCAGTGCTAGAGATCGTTGGACAGGGGACGGGACTGAAGCTTTCTTT. This codes for CSARDRWTGDGTEAFF.

In the case of this clonotype: It may be a read error: a sequence one base away is much more abundant. The chain recombines TRBV6-1 with TRBJ2-5; TRBD2 aligns across 8 bases. CDR1 and CDR2 (germline): MNHNS, SASEGT. The CDR3 extends over 12 amino acids. Trimming took 8 bases from V and 5 from J; bases not matched to a gene: 4. DNA for the CDR3: TGTGCCAGCGGGACGGGAGGGGAGACCCAGTACTTC. It specifies CASGTGGETQYF.

The sample holds a few counts of this clonotype. V gene TRBV7-2 combines with J gene TRBJ2-7, with a weak D call TRBD2 (5 bases). V lost 4 bases to trimming and J lost 6 bases, with 13 bases between them. CDR1 is SGHTA, CDR2 FQGNSA, per germline. The CDR3 is 13 residues long. The CDR3 region is CASSSERGLEQYF. The CDR3 region has the DNA TGTGCCAGCAGCTCTGAGAGAGGGCTCGAGCAGTACTTC.

This clonotype has a count of ten or more. The chain uses TRBV10-3 and TRBJ2-7; D may match TRBD1 or TRBD2 (5 bases each). The CDR3 length is 13 residues. Germline loops: CDR1 ENHRY, CDR2 SYGVKD. Trimming pared 0 bases from V and 5 bases from J, leaving 8 bases between. This chain's CDR3 is CAISESQGDEQYF. CDR3 DNA: TGTGCCATCAGTGAGTCGCAGGGAGACGAGCAGTACTTC.

With regard to this clonotype: One end of the junction fails to match germline, which may point to a read error. The V gene is TRBV4-1, the J gene TRBJ2-7, with D possibly TRBD1 on 8 matching bases. This CDR3 has 17 residues. Germline CDR1 is MGHRA and CDR2 is YSYEKL. CDR3 nucleotides: TGTGCCAGCAGCCAAGATGTCGGGGGGACAGGCTCCTACGAGCAGTACTTC. Translating it yields CASSQDVGGTGSYEQYF.

This clonotype was detected many times. This chain uses TRBV28 with TRBJ2-3; weak D call: TRBD2 (5 bases). V was cut by 5 bases and J by 1 base, with 10 bases left in between. Germline CDR1 reads MDHEN; CDR2 reads SYDVKM. The CDR3 loop spans 14 amino acids. CDR3 loop: CASSRSDRTDTQYF. The DNA of the CDR3 is TGTGCCAGCAGTCGTAGCGACCGCACAGATACGCAGTATTTT.

The V call is TRBV24-1, the J call TRBJ1-4; 12 bases align to TRBD1. Germline loops: CDR1 KGHDR, CDR2 SFDVKD. There are 19 residues in the CDR3. Losses at the gene ends were 2 bases for V and 8 bases for J; bases not matched to a gene: 14. CDR3 protein: CATSDSSGTGGVHKEKLFF. The CDR3 coding sequence is TGTGCCACCAGTGATTCGTCCGGGACAGGGGGCGTTCATAAGGAAAAACTGTTTTTT.

This clonotype was observed many times. The V call is TRBV7-6, the J call TRBJ2-1, with 11 bases fitting TRBD2. The CDR3 is 16 residues long. V shed 5 bases, J shed 2 bases, and the junction held 5 bases outside the gene matches. Looked up from germline, CDR1 is SGHVS and CDR2 is FNYEAQ. CDR3 DNA: TGTGCCAGCAGCACCCTAGCGGGAGGACCCTACAATGAGCAGTTCTTC. Encoded protein: CASSTLAGGPYNEQFF.

The chain recombines TRBV4-3 with TRBJ2-1, with TRBD2 matching 7 bases. Trimming cost V 1 base and J 3 bases; bases outside gene matches: 9. Germline CDR1 reads LGHNA; CDR2 reads YSLEER. CDR3 size: 17 residues. The CDR3 DNA sequence: TGCGCCAGCAGCCAAGCTCCCAGACTAGCTGACTACAATGAGCAGTTCTTC. As protein: CASSQAPRLADYNEQFF.

This clonotype was detected many times. V gene TRBV2 combines with J gene TRBJ2-3; D not certain. Germline lookup yields CDR1 SNHLY and CDR2 FYNNEI. This CDR3 has 14 amino acids. Trimming stripped 4 bases from V and 1 base from J, with 9 bases between. The CDR3, as DNA: TGTGCCAGCAGTGTGGGGTCGGGCACAGATACGCAGTATTTT. It encodes CASSVGSGTDTQYF. The full variable domain, in which reference TRBV2 and TRBJ2-3 provide the parts outside the CDR3, is EPEVTQTPSHQVTQMGQEVILRCVPISNHLYFYWYRQILGQKVEFLVSFYNNEISEKSEIFDDQFSVERPDGSNFTLKIRSTKLEDSAMYFCASSVGSGTDTQYFGPGTRLTVL.

The chain is built from TRBV6-1 and TRBJ2-1; TRBD2 matches 7 bases. There are 15 residues in the CDR3. Germline-derived CDR1 and CDR2 are MNHNS and SASEGT. V dropped 4 bases and J dropped 8; count of bases not matched to a gene: 11. The CDR3 nucleotides read TGTGCCAGCAGTGTCTTTGCGGGAGCGTTCGATGAGCAGTTCTTC. Its translation: CASSVFAGAFDEQFF.

This clonotype was counted once. This chain joins TRBV20-1 and TRBJ1-3; D may be TRBD1 (6 bases). The germline CDR1 and CDR2 sequences are DFQATT and SNEGSKA (reference sequence). The CDR3 extends over 14 amino acids. Between the trimmed V and J ends, which lost 3 bases and 0 bases, there was a span of 9 bases. For the CDR3, the DNA is TGCAGTGCTAGCAGGGGAAACTCTGGAAACACCATATATTTT. Amino acid sequence: CSASRGNSGNTIYF.

At least ten counts were recorded for this clonotype. The rearrangement links TRBV18 to TRBJ2-1, with 8 nucleotides matching TRBD1. Looked up from germline, CDR1 is KGHSH and CDR2 is LQKENI. V shed 5 bases, J shed 5 bases, and the junction held 5 bases outside the gene matches. The CDR3 has 14 amino acids. CDR3 coding DNA: TGTGCCAGCTCAGATCTCAGGGGGCACAATGAGCAGTTCTTC. Amino acids: CASSDLRGHNEQFF.

This chain uses TRBV6-2 or TRBV6-3 with TRBJ1-6; D perhaps matches TRBD1 (5 bases). Germline assignment: CDR1 MNHEY and CDR2 SVGEGT. Trimming took 0 bases from V and 5 from J, leaving 8 bases between them. The CDR3 totals 15 residues. In DNA form, the CDR3 reads TGTGCCAGCAGTTACTCGACGGGGCATAATTCACCCCTCCACTTT. This sequence encodes CASSYSTGHNSPLHF.

This clonotype was counted many times. The chain carries TRBV30 and TRBJ2-7, with D unresolved. With 2 bases removed from V and 7 bases from J, the gap between germline ends came to 12 bases. The CDR3 totals 12 residues. Germline V lookup: CDR1 GTSNPN, CDR2 SVGIG (reference sequence). CDR3 residues: CAWSRNPWEQYF. The DNA for the CDR3 is TGTGCCTGGAGTAGGAATCCTTGGGAGCAGTACTTC.

This clonotype has a single count. A much larger clone sits a single nucleotide away, making a read error possible. V and J are TRBV2 and TRBJ1-5, with TRBD1 as a possible D gene (5 bases). The CDR3 extends over 15 amino acids. In germline, CDR1 is SNHLY, CDR2 FYNNEI. The DNA of the CDR3 is TGTGCCAGCAGTGTGGCCCCCGGGGGGAATCAGCCCCAGCGTTTT. The encoded protein is CASSVAPGGNQPQRF.